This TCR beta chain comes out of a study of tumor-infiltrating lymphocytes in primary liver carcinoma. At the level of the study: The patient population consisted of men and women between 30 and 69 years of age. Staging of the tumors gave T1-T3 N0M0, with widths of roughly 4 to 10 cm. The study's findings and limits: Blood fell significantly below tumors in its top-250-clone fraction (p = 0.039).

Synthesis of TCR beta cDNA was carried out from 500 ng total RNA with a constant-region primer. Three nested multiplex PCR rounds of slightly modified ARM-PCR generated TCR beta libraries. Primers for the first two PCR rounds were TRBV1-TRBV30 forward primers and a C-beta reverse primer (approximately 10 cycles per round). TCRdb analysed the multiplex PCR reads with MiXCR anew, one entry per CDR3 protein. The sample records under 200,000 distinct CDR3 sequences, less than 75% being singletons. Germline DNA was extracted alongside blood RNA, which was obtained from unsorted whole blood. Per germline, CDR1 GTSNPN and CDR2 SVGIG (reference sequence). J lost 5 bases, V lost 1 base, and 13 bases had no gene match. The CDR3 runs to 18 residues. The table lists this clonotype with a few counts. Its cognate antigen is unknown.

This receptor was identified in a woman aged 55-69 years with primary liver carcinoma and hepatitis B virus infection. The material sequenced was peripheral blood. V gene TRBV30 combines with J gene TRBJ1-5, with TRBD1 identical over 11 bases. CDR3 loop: CAWSARWGQGVRDQPQHF. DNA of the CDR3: TGTGCCTGGAGTGCCCGATGGGGACAGGGGGTCCGGGATCAGCCCCAGCATTTT.